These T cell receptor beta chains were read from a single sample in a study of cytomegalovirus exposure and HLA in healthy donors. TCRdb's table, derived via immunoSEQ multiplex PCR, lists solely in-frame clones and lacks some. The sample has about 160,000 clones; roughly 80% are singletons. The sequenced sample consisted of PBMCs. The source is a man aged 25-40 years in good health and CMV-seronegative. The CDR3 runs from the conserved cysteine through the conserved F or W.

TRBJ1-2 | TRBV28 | CASSLWTGTNYGYTF
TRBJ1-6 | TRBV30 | CAWRGTGDNSPLHF
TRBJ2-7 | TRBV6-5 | CASSYQGPSYEQYF
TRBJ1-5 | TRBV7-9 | CSSSLDGGPQHF
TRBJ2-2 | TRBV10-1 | CASGADRGVPGELFF
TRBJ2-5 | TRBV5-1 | CASSPTGGRETQYF
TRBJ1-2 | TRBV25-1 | CASSVGRGHGYTF
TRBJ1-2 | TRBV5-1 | CASSVREGRYGYTF
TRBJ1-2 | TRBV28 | CASSPTGGGYTF
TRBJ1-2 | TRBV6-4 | CASSGTVIVEGYTF
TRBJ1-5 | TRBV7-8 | CASSSTGLLQPQHF
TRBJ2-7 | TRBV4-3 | CASSPGTSGGYEQYF
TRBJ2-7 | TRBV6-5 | CASSYSWLAGIYEQYF
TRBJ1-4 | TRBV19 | CASIGRGLVEKLFF
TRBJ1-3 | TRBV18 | CASSPGQGLGNTIYF
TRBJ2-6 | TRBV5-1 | CASSFSTGANVLTF
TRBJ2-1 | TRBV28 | CASGRQYNEQFF
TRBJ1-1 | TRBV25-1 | CASSEYLTPGTEAFF
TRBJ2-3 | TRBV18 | CASSPAGTTTDTQYF
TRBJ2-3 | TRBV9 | CASSVGAGGRTDTQYF
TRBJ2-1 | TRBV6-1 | CASRDLGTGYNEQFF
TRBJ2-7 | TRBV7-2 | CASSLADRLYEQYF
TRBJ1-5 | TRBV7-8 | CASSLAGQGVSNQPQHF
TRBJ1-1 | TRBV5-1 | CASSLTGEARRNTEAFF
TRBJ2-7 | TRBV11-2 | CASIWTSGAYEQYF
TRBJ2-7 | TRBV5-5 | CASSTRDRTNYEQYF
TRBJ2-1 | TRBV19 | CASTRGVNNEQFF
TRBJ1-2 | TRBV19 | CASRSAYYGYTF
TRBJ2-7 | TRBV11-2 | CASSLDLVRSYEQYF
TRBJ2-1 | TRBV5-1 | CASSVEQRESYNEQFF
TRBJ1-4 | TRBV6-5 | CASRLTETNEKLFF